This T cell receptor beta chain was identified during a study of cytomegalovirus exposure and HLA in healthy donors. 60 Vbeta and 13 Jbeta primers were used in PCR. Assay used: immunoSEQ multiplex PCR; TCRdb lists only in-frame clones, some missing. Its table lists over 100,000 clones. The CDR3 extends over 14 amino acids. Germline lookup yields CDR1 SNHLY and CDR2 FYNNEI. The sequence derives from a man between 18 and 35 years old in good health and CMV-seronegative. The sequencing input was PBMCs. This rearrangement joins TRBV2 to TRBJ2-5; D might be TRBD2 (6 bases). The closer fit of TRBJ2-7 to the DNA end suggests the J call may be wrong. The CDR3 DNA reads TGTGCCAGCAGTGCCGGGGGTGGCTCCTACGAGCAGTACTTC. It yields the protein CASSAGGGSYEQYF.